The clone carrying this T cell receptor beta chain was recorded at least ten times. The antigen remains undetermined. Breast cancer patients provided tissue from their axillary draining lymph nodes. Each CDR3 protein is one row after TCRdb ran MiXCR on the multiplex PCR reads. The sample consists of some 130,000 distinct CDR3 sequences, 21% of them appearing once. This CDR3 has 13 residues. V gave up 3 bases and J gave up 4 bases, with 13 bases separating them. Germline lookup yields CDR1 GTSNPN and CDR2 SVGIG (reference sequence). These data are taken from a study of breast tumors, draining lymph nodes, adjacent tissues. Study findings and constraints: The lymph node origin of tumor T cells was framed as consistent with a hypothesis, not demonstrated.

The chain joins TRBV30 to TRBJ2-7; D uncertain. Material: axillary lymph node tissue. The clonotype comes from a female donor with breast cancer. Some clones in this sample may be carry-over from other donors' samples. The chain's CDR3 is CAWSLPGPYEQYF. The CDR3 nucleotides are TGTGCCTGGAGCCTCCCGGGTCCATACGAGCAGTACTTC.